A selection of T cell receptor beta chains follows, all from one sample in a study of Graves' ophthalmopathy and Graves' hyperthyroidism. TCRdb redid the calling of the multiplex PCR reads with MiXCR, one entry per CDR3 protein. Of about 420,000 distinct CDR3 sequences listed, 20% to 25% were seen once; the top ten hold under 3.5%. Sequenced: peripheral blood. These receptors came from a woman younger than 35 with stable Graves' hyperthyroidism. Both conserved end residues are part of each CDR3.

>TRBJ1-1|TRBV6-4
CATRSPLPSAGEMNTEAFF
>TRBJ1-1|TRBV29-1
CSVGGRVITEAFF
>TRBJ2-7|TRBV28
CASSSGRALEQYF
>TRBJ2-3|TRBV10-2
CASSTDLTPDTQYF
>TRBJ1-5|TRBV20-1
CSARDLGGSVSNQPQHF
>TRBJ1-2|TRBV13
CASSFERTEDYTF
>TRBJ1-2|TRBV24-1
CATSDPGLHYGYTF
>TRBJ1-1|TRBV12-3/TRBV12-4
CASSPGPEGEAFF
>TRBJ1-2|TRBV20-1
CSAGRDTNYGYTF
>TRBJ1-1|TRBV6-1
CASQSVNTEAFF
>TRBJ1-2|TRBV29-1
CSVDATGSYGYTF
>TRBJ1-1|TRBV2
CASSNREDTEAFF
>TRBJ1-5|TRBV12-3/TRBV12-4
CASSLSDQPQHF
>TRBJ2-7|TRBV7-9
CASSNRRDRGYEQYF
>TRBJ1-5|TRBV7-8
CASTAGREWNQPQHF
>TRBJ2-5|TRBV4-2
CASGETSGREETQYF
>TRBJ2-7|TRBV6-5
CASSYSTELVNYEQYF
>TRBJ2-6|TRBV20-1
CGSARQGGSGANVLTF
>TRBJ1-1|TRBV12-3/TRBV12-4
CASRIVEDNTEAFF
>TRBJ1-2|TRBV12-3/TRBV12-4
CASSPGTSYGYTF
>TRBJ2-4|TRBV14
CASSQERQGYIQYF
>TRBJ1-1|TRBV6-2/TRBV6-3
CASSYWVGESDGAVTEAFF
>TRBJ1-1|TRBV2
CASQPTPQNTEAFF
>TRBJ1-1|TRBV5-1
CASSLDPGGNTEAFF
>TRBJ1-2|TRBV29-1
CSVGEGNYAGYTF
>TRBJ2-5|TRBV28
CASSLNPKEASGRGQETQYF
>TRBJ1-1|TRBV6-1
CASSPFRQNTEAFF
>TRBJ1-5|TRBV15
CATSIPGQRSNQPQHF
>TRBJ1-1|TRBV5-6
CASSLGDRSFSTEAFF
>TRBJ1-5|TRBV27
CASSIRTGSWPQHF
>TRBJ1-6|TRBV2
CASSGTVYNSPLHF
>TRBJ1-1|TRBV10-3
CAISETGGTEAFF
>TRBJ1-3|TRBV29-1
CSVDQGDTGNTIYF
>TRBJ2-7|TRBV12-3/TRBV12-4
CASSPSGGGGTYEQYF
>TRBJ2-2|TRBV12-3/TRBV12-4
CASSPKVLTGELFF
>TRBJ1-5|TRBV12-3/TRBV12-4
CASSLVPNSNQPQHF
>TRBJ1-5|TRBV30
CAWSRQGNQPQHF
>TRBJ2-4|TRBV4-1
CASSQGALGAKNIQYF
>TRBJ2-5|TRBV28
CASSSVWGGETQYF
>TRBJ2-5|TRBV10-3
CAISEGFETQYF
>TRBJ1-2|TRBV20-1
CSARDRGRYDYTF
>TRBJ1-1|TRBV6-5
CASSYSNDRWTEAFF
>TRBJ2-7|TRBV11-1
CASSDPPKGTGLSYEQYF
>TRBJ2-7|TRBV11-3
CASSFTGGPSYEQYF
>TRBJ2-1|TRBV11-3
CASSLGGSSYNEQFF